This TCR beta chain came from a study of response to subunit inactivated influenza vaccine. General study findings and limits: T cells newly recruited by each seasonal influenza vaccination are few, the authors suggested.

From the RT-PCR reads, TCRdb called clonotypes with MiXCR, one entry per CDR3 protein. The repertoire includes about 580,000 distinct CDR3 sequences, around 15% of them detected once, and over 8.5% sits in the top ten. Germline V CDR1 and CDR2: SGHTA, FQGNSA. CDR3 length: 11 residues. V was clipped by 5 bases and J by 12 bases, with 11 bases between them. As to this clonotype: Antigen specificity is unknown.

The sample consisted of PBMCs from blood, taken 11 to 12 days after vaccination. This clonotype originated in a man over 45 who received an inactivated influenza vaccine. The chain is built from TRBV7-2 and TRBJ2-1; D gene unclear. CDR3 sequence (DNA): TGTGCCAGCAGCAATAACATTGCGCAGTTCTTC. Translated: CASSNNIAQFF.